This is a list of T cell receptor beta chains from one sample in a study of cytomegalovirus exposure and HLA in healthy donors. Libraries were prepared by immunoSEQ multiplex PCR; TCRdb keeps only in-frame clonotypes and omits some of them. The data show 140,000 or so clones, with 68% seen just once and around 4% held by the top ten. Sequencing was performed on PBMCs. The receptors derive from a man aged 60 to 75 in good health and CMV-seronegative. The CDR3 runs from the conserved cysteine through the conserved F or W. Each record gives: J gene, V gene, D gene, clone size, CDR3 protein, CDR3 DNA. D genes are given only for firm matches. Only some rows state a clone size, as once, few, many or a class for expanded clones.

j_call: TRBJ1-4
v_call: TRBV7-8
d_call: TRBD1
clone_size: NA
cdr3_aa: CASSSTGIEATNEKLFF
cdr3_nt: TGTGCCAGCAGCTCGACAGGGATTGAGGCAACTAATGAAAAACTGTTTTTT

j_call: TRBJ2-7
v_call: TRBV7-8
d_call: NA
clone_size: once
cdr3_aa: CASSLGERTYEQYF
cdr3_nt: TGTGCCAGCAGCTTAGGAGAGAGGACTTACGAGCAGTACTTC

j_call: TRBJ1-5
v_call: TRBV15
d_call: NA
clone_size: NA
cdr3_aa: CATSRDPETNQPQHF
cdr3_nt: TGTGCCACCAGCAGAGATCCGGAGACCAATCAGCCCCAGCATTTT

j_call: TRBJ2-7
v_call: TRBV6-1
d_call: NA
clone_size: few
cdr3_aa: CASSVTGVSYEQYF
cdr3_nt: TGTGCCAGCAGTGTGACAGGCGTCTCCTACGAGCAGTACTTC

j_call: TRBJ2-3
v_call: TRBV5-4
d_call: NA
clone_size: NA
cdr3_aa: CASSSRRRGDTQYF
cdr3_nt: TGTGCCAGCAGCTCAAGGAGGCGAGGAGATACGCAGTATTTT

j_call: TRBJ1-5
v_call: TRBV28
d_call: NA
clone_size: NA
cdr3_aa: CASSLWGGHQPQHF
cdr3_nt: TGTGCCAGCAGTTTATGGGGGGGACATCAGCCCCAGCATTTT

j_call: TRBJ1-1
v_call: TRBV27
d_call: NA
clone_size: NA
cdr3_aa: CASSFQSGGAEAFF
cdr3_nt: TGTGCCAGCAGTTTTCAGTCGGGGGGCGCTGAAGCTTTCTTT

j_call: TRBJ1-2
v_call: TRBV28
d_call: NA
clone_size: NA
cdr3_aa: CASSFNSGTGYTF
cdr3_nt: TGTGCCAGCAGTTTCAATAGTGGTACTGGCTACACCTTC

j_call: TRBJ1-5
v_call: TRBV18
d_call: NA
clone_size: few
cdr3_aa: CASSPGRGNQPQHF
cdr3_nt: TGTGCCAGCTCACCAGGGAGGGGTAATCAGCCCCAGCATTTT

j_call: TRBJ2-3
v_call: TRBV27
d_call: TRBD2
clone_size: once
cdr3_aa: CASSLGRLAGTDTQYF
cdr3_nt: TGTGCCAGCAGTTTAGGGAGACTAGCGGGAACAGATACGCAGTATTTT

j_call: TRBJ2-1
v_call: TRBV7-2
d_call: TRBD2
clone_size: once
cdr3_aa: CATEREGLKPYNEQFF
cdr3_nt: TGTGCCACCGAGCGGGAGGGCCTAAAGCCCTACAATGAGCAGTTCTTC